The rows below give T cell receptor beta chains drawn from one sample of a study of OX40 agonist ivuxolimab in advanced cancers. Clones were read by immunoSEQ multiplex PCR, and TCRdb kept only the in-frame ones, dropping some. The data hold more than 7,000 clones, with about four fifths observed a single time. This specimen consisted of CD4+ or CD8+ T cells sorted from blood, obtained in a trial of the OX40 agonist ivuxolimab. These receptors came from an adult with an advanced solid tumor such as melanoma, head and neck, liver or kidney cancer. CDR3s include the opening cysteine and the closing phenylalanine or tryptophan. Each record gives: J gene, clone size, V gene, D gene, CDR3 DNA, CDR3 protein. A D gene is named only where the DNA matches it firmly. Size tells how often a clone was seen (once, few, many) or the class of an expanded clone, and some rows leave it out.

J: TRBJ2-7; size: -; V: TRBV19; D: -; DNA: TGTGCCAGTAGTATGGGCCTCACTTCCTACGAGCAGTACTTC; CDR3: CASSMGLTSYEQYF
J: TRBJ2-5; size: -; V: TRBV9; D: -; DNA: TGTGCCAGCAGCGTAGGGGGGGGGACAGGGACTAGGACCCAGTACTTC; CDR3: CASSVGGGTGTRTQYF
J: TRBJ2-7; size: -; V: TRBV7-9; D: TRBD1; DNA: TGTGCCAGCAGCTCCCGACAGGGGGGCGAGCAGTACTTC; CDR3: CASSSRQGGEQYF
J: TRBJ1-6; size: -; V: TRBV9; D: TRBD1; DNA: TGTGCCAGCAGCGTCACAGGGGATATCTATAATTCACCCCTCCACTTT; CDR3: CASSVTGDIYNSPLHF
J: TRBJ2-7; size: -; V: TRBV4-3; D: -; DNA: TGCGCCAGCAGCCAAGAGGCCGGCAGGGACTCCTACGAGCAGTACTTC; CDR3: CASSQEAGRDSYEQYF
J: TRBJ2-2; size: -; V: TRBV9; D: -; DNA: TGTGCCAGCAGCGTAGAACAGTTGACCGGGGAGCTGTTTTTT; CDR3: CASSVEQLTGELFF
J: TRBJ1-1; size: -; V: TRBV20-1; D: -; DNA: TGCAGTGCTAACGAGAACACTGAAGCTTTCTTT; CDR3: CSANENTEAFF
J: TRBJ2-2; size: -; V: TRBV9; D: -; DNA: TGTGCCAGCAGCGGTCAGGTAAACACCGGGGAGCTGTTTTTT; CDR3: CASSGQVNTGELFF
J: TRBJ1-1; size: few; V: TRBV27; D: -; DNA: TGTGCCAGCAGTTTTAAGGGGGAGACTGAAGCTTTCTTT; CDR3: CASSFKGETEAFF
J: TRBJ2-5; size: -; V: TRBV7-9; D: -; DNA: TGTGCCAGCAGCCCCGGACGAGCCCAAGAGACCCAGTACTTC; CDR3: CASSPGRAQETQYF
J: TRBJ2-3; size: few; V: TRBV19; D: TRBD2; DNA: TGTGCCAGTAGTATTAAAGGTTTTACGTACTCGACTAGCGGGAGTTCAGATACGCAGTATTTT; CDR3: CASSIKGFTYSTSGSSDTQYF
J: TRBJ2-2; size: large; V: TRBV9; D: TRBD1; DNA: TGTGCCAGCAAACAGGGGGCGGCCACCGGGGAGCTGTTTTTT; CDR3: CASKQGAATGELFF
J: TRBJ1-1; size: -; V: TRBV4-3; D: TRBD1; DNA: TGCGCCAGCAGCCAAGGGCCGGGACAGGGGAATGAGAGGGCTGAAGCTTTCTTT; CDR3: CASSQGPGQGNERAEAFF
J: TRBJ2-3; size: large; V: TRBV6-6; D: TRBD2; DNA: TGTGCCAGCAGATCGTCGGGACTAGCGGGGGTTACGCAGTATTTT; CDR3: CASRSSGLAGVTQYF
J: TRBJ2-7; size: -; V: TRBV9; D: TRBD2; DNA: TGTGCCAGCGGAAGGGCTAGCGGGTTTTCCTACGAGCAGTACTTC; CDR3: CASGRASGFSYEQYF
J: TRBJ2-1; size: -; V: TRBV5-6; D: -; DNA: TGTGCCAGCAGCTGGCAATACAATGAGCAGTTCTTC; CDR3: CASSWQYNEQFF
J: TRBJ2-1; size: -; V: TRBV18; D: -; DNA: TGTGCCAGCTCGGAGGTTGGCTACAATGAGCAGTTCTTC; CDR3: CASSEVGYNEQFF
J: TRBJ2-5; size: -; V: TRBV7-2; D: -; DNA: TGTGCCAGCAGCCCCACCCAGGGAGGAGCGGAGACCCAGTACTTC; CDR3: CASSPTQGGAETQYF
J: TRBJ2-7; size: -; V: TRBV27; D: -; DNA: TGTGCCAGCAGCAACAGGTACTCCTACGAGCAGTACTTC; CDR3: CASSNRYSYEQYF
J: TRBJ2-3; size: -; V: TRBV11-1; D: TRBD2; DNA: TGTGCCAGCAGCGGCGCGTCTAGCGGGAGTTTCGCAGATACGCAGTATTTT; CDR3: CASSGASSGSFADTQYF
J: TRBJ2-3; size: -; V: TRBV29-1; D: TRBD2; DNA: TGCAGCCTCCTGGAGGGCGGGGGTGGAGATACGCAGTATTTT; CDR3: CSLLEGGGGDTQYF
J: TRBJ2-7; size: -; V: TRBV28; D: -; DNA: TGTGCCAGCAGTTCAATGTGGCGCGAGCAGTACTTC; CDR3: CASSSMWREQYF
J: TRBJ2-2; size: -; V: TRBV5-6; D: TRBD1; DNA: TGTGCCAGCAGCTTGGAACTACAGGGGGCAAACGGGGAGCTGTTTTTT; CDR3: CASSLELQGANGELFF
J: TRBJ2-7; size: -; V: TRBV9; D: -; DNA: TGTGCCAGCAGCCCGGACAGTTCCTACGAGCAGTACTTC; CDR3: CASSPDSSYEQYF
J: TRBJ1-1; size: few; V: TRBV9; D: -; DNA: TGTGCCAGCAGCGTAGGCACACCCTGGAGCACTGAAGCTTTCTTT; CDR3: CASSVGTPWSTEAFF
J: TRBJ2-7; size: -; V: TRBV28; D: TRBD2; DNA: TGTGCCAGCAGCGTACTAGCGGGAGGGGACGAGCAGTACTTC; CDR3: CASSVLAGGDEQYF
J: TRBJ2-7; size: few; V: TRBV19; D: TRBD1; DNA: TGTGCCAGTAGTATAGTCGTGACAGGGGCCCTCGAGCAGTACTTC; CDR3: CASSIVVTGALEQYF
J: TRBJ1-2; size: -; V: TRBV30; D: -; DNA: TGTGCCTGGAGTGTACCAGGGCATAACTATGGCTACACCTTC; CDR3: CAWSVPGHNYGYTF